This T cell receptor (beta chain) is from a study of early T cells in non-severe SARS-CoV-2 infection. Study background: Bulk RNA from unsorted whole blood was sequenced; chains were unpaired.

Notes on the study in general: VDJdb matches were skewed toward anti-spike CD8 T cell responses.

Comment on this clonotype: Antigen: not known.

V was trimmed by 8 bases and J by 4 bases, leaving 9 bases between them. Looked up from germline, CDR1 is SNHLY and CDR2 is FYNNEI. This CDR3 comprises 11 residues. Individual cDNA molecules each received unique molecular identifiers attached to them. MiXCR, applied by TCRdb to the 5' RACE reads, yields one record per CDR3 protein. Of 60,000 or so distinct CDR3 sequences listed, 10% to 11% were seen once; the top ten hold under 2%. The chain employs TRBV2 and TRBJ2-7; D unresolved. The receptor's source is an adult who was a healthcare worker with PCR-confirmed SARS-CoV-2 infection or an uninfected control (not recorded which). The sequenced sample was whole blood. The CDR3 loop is CASEERYEQYF. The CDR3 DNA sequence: TGTGCCAGCGAGGAACGGTACGAGCAGTACTTC. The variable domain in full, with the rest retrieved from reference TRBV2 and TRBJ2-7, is EPEVTQTPSHQVTQMGQEVILRCVPISNHLYFYWYRQILGQKVEFLVSFYNNEISEKSEIFDDQFSVERPDGSNFTLKIRSTKLEDSAMYFCASEERYEQYFGPGTRLTVT.